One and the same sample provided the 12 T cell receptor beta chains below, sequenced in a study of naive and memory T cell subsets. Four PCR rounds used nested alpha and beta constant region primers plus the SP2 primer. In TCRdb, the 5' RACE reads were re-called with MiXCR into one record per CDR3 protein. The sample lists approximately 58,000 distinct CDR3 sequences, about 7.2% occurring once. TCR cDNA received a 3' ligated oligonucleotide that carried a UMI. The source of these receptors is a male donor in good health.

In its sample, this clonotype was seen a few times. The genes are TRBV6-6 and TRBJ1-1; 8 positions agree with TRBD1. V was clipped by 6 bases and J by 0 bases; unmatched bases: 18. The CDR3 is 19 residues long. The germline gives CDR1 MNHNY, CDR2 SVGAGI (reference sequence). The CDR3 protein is CASRPRVGAGGIMNTEAFF. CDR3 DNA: TGTGCCAGCAGGCCAAGGGTTGGGGCAGGGGGCATCATGAACACTGAAGCTTTCTTT.

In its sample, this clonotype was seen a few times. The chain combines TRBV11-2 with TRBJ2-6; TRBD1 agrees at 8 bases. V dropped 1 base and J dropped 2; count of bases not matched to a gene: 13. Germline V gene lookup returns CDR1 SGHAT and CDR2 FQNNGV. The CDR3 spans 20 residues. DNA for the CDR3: TGTGCCAGCAGCTTAGCGGGGACAGGAGCCCTTAGCCCTGGGGCCAACGTCCTGACTTTC. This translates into CASSLAGTGALSPGANVLTF.

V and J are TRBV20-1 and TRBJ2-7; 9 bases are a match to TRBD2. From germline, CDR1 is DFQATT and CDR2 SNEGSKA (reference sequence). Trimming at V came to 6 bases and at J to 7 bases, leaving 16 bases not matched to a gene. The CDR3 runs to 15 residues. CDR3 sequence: CSANERQASGGEQYF. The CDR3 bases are TGCAGTGCCAATGAGAGACAGGCGAGCGGGGGGGAGCAGTACTTC.

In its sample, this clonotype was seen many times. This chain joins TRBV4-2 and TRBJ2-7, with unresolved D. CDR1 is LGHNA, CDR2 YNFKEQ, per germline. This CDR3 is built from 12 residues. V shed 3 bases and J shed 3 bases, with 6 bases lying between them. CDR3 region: CASSQGRYEQYF. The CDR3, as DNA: TGTGCCAGCAGCCAGGGTCGCTACGAGCAGTACTTC.

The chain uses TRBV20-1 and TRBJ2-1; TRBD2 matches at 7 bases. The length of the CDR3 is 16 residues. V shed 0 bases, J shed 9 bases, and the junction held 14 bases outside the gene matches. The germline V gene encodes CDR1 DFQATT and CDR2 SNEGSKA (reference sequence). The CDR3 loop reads CSARDWSEGGSGEQFF. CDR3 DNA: TGCAGTGCTAGAGATTGGAGTGAGGGCGGGAGCGGTGAGCAGTTCTTC.

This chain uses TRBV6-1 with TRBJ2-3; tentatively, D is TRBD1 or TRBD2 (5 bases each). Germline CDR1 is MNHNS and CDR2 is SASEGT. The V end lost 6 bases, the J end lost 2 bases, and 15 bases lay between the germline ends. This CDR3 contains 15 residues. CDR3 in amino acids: CASSREGRVTDTQYF. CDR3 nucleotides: TGTGCCAGCAGCCGCGAGGGGCGGGTCACAGATACGCAGTATTTT.

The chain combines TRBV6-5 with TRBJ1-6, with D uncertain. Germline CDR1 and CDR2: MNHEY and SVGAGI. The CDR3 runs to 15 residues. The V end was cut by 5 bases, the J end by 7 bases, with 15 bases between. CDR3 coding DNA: TGTGCCAGCAGTCCCTCCCGGCAGAGCAATTCACCCCTCCACTTT. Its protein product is CASSPSRQSNSPLHF.

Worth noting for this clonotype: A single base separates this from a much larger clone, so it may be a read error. For the CDR3, the DNA is TGTGCCAGCTCACCACCGGCAAGTTCTGACTACACCTTC. Translating gives CASSPPASSDYTF. The chain joins TRBV18 to TRBJ1-2; no firm D call. The CDR3 loop spans 13 amino acids. Germline-derived CDR1 and CDR2 are KGHSH and LQKENI. Trimming took 0 bases from V and 10 from J, leaving 12 bases between them.

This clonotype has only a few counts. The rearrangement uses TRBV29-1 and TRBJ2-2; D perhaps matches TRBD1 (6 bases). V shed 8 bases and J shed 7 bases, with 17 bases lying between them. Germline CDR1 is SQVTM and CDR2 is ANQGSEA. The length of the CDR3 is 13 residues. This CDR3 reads CSFLRDTIGELFF. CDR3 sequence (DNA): TGCAGCTTTCTTCGGGACACTATCGGGGAGCTGTTTTTT.

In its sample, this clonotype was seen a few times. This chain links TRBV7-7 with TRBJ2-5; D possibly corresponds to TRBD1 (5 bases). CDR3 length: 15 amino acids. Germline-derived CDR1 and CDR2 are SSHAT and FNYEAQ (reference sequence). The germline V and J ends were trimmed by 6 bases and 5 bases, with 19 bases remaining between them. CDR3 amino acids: CASSNTRWGAETQYF. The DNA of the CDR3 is TGTGCCAGCAGTAACACTCGGTGGGGCGCTGAGACCCAGTACTTC.

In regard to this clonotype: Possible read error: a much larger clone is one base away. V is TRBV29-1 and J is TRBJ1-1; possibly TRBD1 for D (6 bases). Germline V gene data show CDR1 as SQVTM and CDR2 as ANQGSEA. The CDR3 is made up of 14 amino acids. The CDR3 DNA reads TGCAGCGCTGAACCGATGACAGGAGTGGTAGAAGCTTTCTTT. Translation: CSAEPMTGVVEAFF.

DNA of the CDR3: TGCGCCAGCAGCTTGAGCCCGGCGGACGAGCAGTACTTC. Its translation: CASSLSPADEQYF. The rearrangement joins TRBV5-1 to TRBJ2-7; no clear D. V gave up 1 base and J gave up 5 bases, with 10 bases separating them. The germline gives CDR1 SGHRS, CDR2 YFSETQ. CDR3 length: 13 residues.